The present T cell receptor (beta chain) was sequenced within a study of blood T cell repertoires in COVID-19. Across the whole study: Samples representing acute and convalescent COVID-19 were sourced from the United States, Italy and Spain. PBMCs, B-cell-depleted T cells, or T cells provided the cDNA or gDNA that made up the material.

The V gene end was trimmed by 6 bases and the J gene end by 7 bases; junction bases not matched to a gene: 4. This CDR3 is built from 14 residues. Per germline, CDR1 MNHEY and CDR2 SVGAGI. How the authors handled the data: Estimates of nucleated cell counts were drawn from the amplification of reference gene primers. Assay used: immunoSEQ multiplex PCR; TCRdb lists only in-frame clones, some missing. Clone size and the V and J calls come from that table; the DNA yielded D and trimming. This table has more than 90,000 clones, around 72% appearing once. The TCR comes from a woman aged 55 to 70 in a cohort sampled during active or convalescent COVID-19. The V gene is TRBV6-5, the J gene TRBJ1-6; 9 nucleotides match TRBD1. The sequencing sample was made of peripheral blood. The CDR3 DNA reads as TGTGCCAGCAGCCGGACAGGGGAAAATTCACCCCTCCACTTT. It codes for CASSRTGENSPLHF.